The TCR beta chain under discussion was sequenced for a study of blood T cells in healthy people across ages. Sample-barcoded 5' priming and a J-beta primer mix drove a second PCR of roughly 6 to 12 cycles. One entry per CDR3 protein results from TCRdb running MiXCR on the 5' RACE reads. The repertoire holds about 780,000 distinct CDR3 sequences, with around a quarter as singletons. The germline V and J ends were trimmed by 2 bases and 5 bases, with 13 bases remaining between them. Germline V lookup: CDR1 SGHVS, CDR2 FNYEAQ. The CDR3 runs to 14 residues. These records were also assigned to another study, of T cells of mothers and their children.

Sample: blood. This clonotype was sampled from a boy between 5 and 17 years old in good health. V is TRBV7-6 and J is TRBJ2-7, with D perhaps matching TRBD1 (5 bases). The CDR3, as DNA: TGTGCCAGCAGCTTATATCAGGGCCCCAACGAGCAGTACTTC. Protein sequence: CASSLYQGPNEQYF.